Listed below are T cell receptor beta chains from one sample, sequenced in a study of control samples from healthy donors and cancer patients. TCRdb keeps only in-frame clones here, not all; method: immunoSEQ multiplex PCR. The data show 90,000 to 120,000 clones, approximately 82% seen once. The sample was blood. These receptors were taken from a man younger than 30 in good health. CDR3s leave out the opening cysteine and the closing phenylalanine or tryptophan.

J gene	V gene	CDR3 protein
TRBJ1-2	TRBV27	ASNRQGIEGGYT
TRBJ1-5	TRBV10-3	ASGRQENQPQH
TRBJ1-2	TRBV27	ASSDGGYGGYT
TRBJ2-3	TRBV5-4	ASSFRDSPPDTQY
TRBJ2-5	TRBV29-1	SVRQSEETQY
TRBJ2-3	TRBV6-1	ASSALPGQTSTDTQY
TRBJ1-2	TRBV24-1	ATSDWTAYGYT
TRBJ2-5	TRBV7-8	ASRYSGGARFQETQY
TRBJ2-5	TRBV10-3	AISESGDLAGGRQETQY
TRBJ2-7	TRBV10-3	AIRASGGSYEQY
TRBJ2-7	TRBV10-3	AISDPYEQY
TRBJ1-5	TRBV5-6	ASSLANDGDGDQPQH
TRBJ2-5	TRBV29-1	SVLGGQETQY
TRBJ1-5	TRBV9	ASSVDEGSNQPQH
TRBJ2-5	TRBV4-1	ASSQEQGGTQY
TRBJ1-5	TRBV7-2	ASSLQSNQPQH
TRBJ1-4	TRBV28	ASSLGSVGRGDEKLF
TRBJ2-1	TRBV5-6	ASSFSPWGNEQF
TRBJ1-2	TRBV5-4	ASSSQGAWGNGYT
TRBJ2-5	TRBV19	ASSINYDGQTQY
TRBJ2-2	TRBV20-1	SADIAGELF
TRBJ2-1	TRBV4-2	ASSQGFGGADEQF
TRBJ2-7	TRBV25-1	ASSDPRVSGEQY
TRBJ2-3	TRBV10-2	ASSVGDTQY
TRBJ1-2	TRBV19	ASSTELGTGGAYGYT
TRBJ2-7	TRBV25-1	ASSEYGSQGAYEQY
TRBJ1-2	TRBV9	ASSETPGQVWNNYGYT
TRBJ1-5	TRBV28	ASSFVGSNQPQH
TRBJ2-5	TRBV21-1	ARSRGGSQETQY
TRBJ2-7	TRBV27	ASSLHSLAVRDEQY
TRBJ1-2	TRBV28	ASSPPRDRGSYGYT
TRBJ1-2	TRBV28	ASSPQRANGYT
TRBJ2-1	TRBV6-2/TRBV6-3	ASSYSTASGGYNEQF
TRBJ1-1	TRBV7-2	ASTPVGGATEAF
TRBJ1-4	TRBV25-1	ASSAGRSNEKLF
TRBJ1-3	TRBV5-4	ASSDNSGNTIY
TRBJ1-6	TRBV6-5	ASRSTGDNSPLH